The rows below give T cell receptor beta chains drawn from one sample of a study of T cell repertoires in aging, cancer and after chemotherapy. TCRdb reanalysed the multiplex PCR reads using MiXCR and keeps one entry per CDR3 protein. The data show under 15,000 distinct CDR3 sequences, about 26% seen once. The source material was blood. The source is a human donor in good health. The CDR3 runs from the conserved cysteine through the conserved F or W. Each record gives: clone size, J gene, V gene, D gene, CDR3 DNA, CDR3 protein. The D gene is left open where the match is weak. Only some rows state a clone size, as once, few, many or a class for expanded clones.

>.|TRBJ2-5|TRBV7-9|TRBD2
TGTGCCAGCAGCCCCGGACTAGCGGGGGAACTAACGCAAGAGACCCAGTACTTC
CASSPGLAGELTQETQYF
>few|TRBJ2-5|TRBV7-9|TRBD2
TGTGCCAGCCAGAGGGGCGGGGGGGCCGGAGAGACCCAGTACTTC
CASQRGGGAGETQYF
>.|TRBJ1-3|TRBV12-3/TRBV12-4|.
TGTGCCAGCAGTTTCTATTTATTAAGGAGGAGCTCTGGAAACACCATATATTTT
CASSFYLLRRSSGNTIYF
>few|TRBJ2-7|TRBV5-1|.
TGCGCCAGCAGCTTGGGGCAGGGGATATACGAGCAGTACTTC
CASSLGQGIYEQYF
>few|TRBJ2-1|TRBV7-2|TRBD2
TGTGCCAGCAGCTTAGAGCAAGCGGGGGGGCTTAGTGAGCAGTTCTTC
CASSLEQAGGLSEQFF
>.|TRBJ2-2|TRBV27|TRBD2
TGTGCCAGCACACGCGGGGGGGGATCGTCCACCGGGGAGCTGTTTTTT
CASTRGGGSSTGELFF
>many|TRBJ1-2|TRBV19|.
TGTGCCAGTAGTAATAGGGCGCAGGGGCGCGCACGGTATGGCTACACCTTC
CASSNRAQGRARYGYTF
>.|TRBJ2-7|TRBV6-1|.
TGTGCCAGCAGTGAAGCGGCGCTCGCTAGAGAGGGATTTTGGGTAACCTACGAGCAGTACTTC
CASSEAALAREGFWVTYEQYF
>few|TRBJ1-6|TRBV15|TRBD1
TGTGCCACCAGCAGAAAGAACAGGGGATGGAGCAATTCACCCCTCCACTTT
CATSRKNRGWSNSPLHF
>.|TRBJ2-7|TRBV20-1|TRBD2
TGCAGTGCTAGATCTAGCGGGGGGGCGAGCGAGCAGTACTTC
CSARSSGGASEQYF
>.|TRBJ1-5|TRBV11-2|TRBD1
TGTGCCAGCAGCGGCGGAGGACAGGGAGGGAATCAGCCCCAGCATTTT
CASSGGGQGGNQPQHF
>few|TRBJ1-4|TRBV7-2|TRBD1
TGTGCCAGCAGCTCGACAGGGTATAATGAAAAACTGTTTTTT
CASSSTGYNEKLFF
>few|TRBJ2-1|TRBV20-1|.
TGCAGTGCTAGAGGGACAGTCAAAACGTACAATGAGCAGTTCTTC
CSARGTVKTYNEQFF
>many|TRBJ1-3|TRBV20-1|.
TGCAGTGCTGCCGACAACTCTGGAAACACCATATATTTT
CSAADNSGNTIYF
>few|TRBJ2-3|TRBV20-1|.
TGCAGTGCTAGTGGGCCCTCATTCACAGATACGCAGTATTTT
CSASGPSFTDTQYF
>.|TRBJ1-1|TRBV12-3/TRBV12-4|.
TGTGCCAGCAGTTTTTCGGCGAACACTGAAGCTTTCTTT
CASSFSANTEAFF
>.|TRBJ1-1|TRBV5-1|.
TGCGCCAGCAGGAGGGGTGGGTTGAACACTGAAGCTTTCTTT
CASRRGGLNTEAFF
>.|TRBJ1-3|TRBV4-3|.
TGCGCCAGCAGCCAGGGAGACTCTAACTCTGGAAACACCATATATTTT
CASSQGDSNSGNTIYF
>.|TRBJ1-1|TRBV18|TRBD1
TGTGCCAGCTCAACTGGACAGGGTCGGAACACTGAAGCTTTCTTT
CASSTGQGRNTEAFF
>few|TRBJ1-5|TRBV6-5|.
TGTGCCAGCAGTCCAACAGGGCATAGCAATCAGCCCCAGCATTTT
CASSPTGHSNQPQHF
>.|TRBJ1-2|TRBV5-1|.
TGCGCCAGCAGGAGCGGCAGCTCCTTAGCTAACTATGGCTACACCTTC
CASRSGSSLANYGYTF
>.|TRBJ2-7|TRBV7-2|TRBD1
TGTGCCAGCAGCTCTATCGACAGGGGTTGGGAGCAGTACTTC
CASSSIDRGWEQYF
>.|TRBJ1-6|TRBV7-3|.
TGTGCCAGCAGCTTAGGGGTGGATAATTCACCCCTCCACTTT
CASSLGVDNSPLHF
>many|TRBJ2-3|TRBV7-3|TRBD2
TGTGCCAGCACCCAAAATGGGGAGGGGAGCACAGATACGCAGTATTTT
CASTQNGEGSTDTQYF
>many|TRBJ2-2|TRBV20-1|TRBD1
TGCAGTGCTAGAGGTGGACAGGGAGGAATCGGGGAGCTGTTTTTT
CSARGGQGGIGELFF
>.|TRBJ2-5|TRBV30|.
TGTGCCTGGAGTGTTCGACATCCCTTAGAGACCCAGTACTTC
CAWSVRHPLETQYF
>.|TRBJ2-5|TRBV4-1|.
TGCGCCAGCAGCCAATCTTTCGTTGTGAGGAACCAAGAGACCCAGTACTTC
CASSQSFVVRNQETQYF
>.|TRBJ2-1|TRBV12-3/TRBV12-4|.
TGTGCCAGCAGCCTAGACAATGAGCAGTTCTTC
CASSLDNEQFF
>many|TRBJ1-3|TRBV15|.
TGTGCCACCAGCAGGGGACCTAGGGACACCATATATTTT
CATSRGPRDTIYF
>.|TRBJ2-6|TRBV2|.
TGTGCCAGCAGTGAAGGGCGGCGTAGTGGGGCCAACGTCCTGACTTTC
CASSEGRRSGANVLTF
>few|TRBJ1-2|TRBV6-5|.
TGTGCCAGCAGTGGTCGGGGTCAGGGGCTCCCCAGCTATGGCTACACCTTC
CASSGRGQGLPSYGYTF
>.|TRBJ2-5|TRBV20-1|TRBD2
TGCAGTGCTAGATCGACTAGCGGGGGGCAAGAGACCCAGTACTTC
CSARSTSGGQETQYF
>.|TRBJ1-2|TRBV20-1|.
TGCAGTGCTAGAGTTCCAGGGGCCGAGAGTTATGGCTACACCTTC
CSARVPGAESYGYTF
>many|TRBJ1-1|TRBV6-5|TRBD1
TGTGCCAGCAGTTACTCGCGGGACAGGCAGTCTGAAGCTTTCTTT
CASSYSRDRQSEAFF
>once|TRBJ2-7|TRBV23-1|.
TGCGCCAGCAGAAGGACAGCCGAAGCCTACGAGCAGTACTTC
CASRRTAEAYEQYF
>few|TRBJ1-5|TRBV6-6|TRBD1
TGTGCCAGCAGTTTTGGACAGGGTAAGGGTATAAGCAATCAGCCCCAGCATTTT
CASSFGQGKGISNQPQHF
>few|TRBJ1-1|TRBV19|.
TGTGCCAGTAGTATGACCCCGGGTACTGAAGCTTTCTTT
CASSMTPGTEAFF
>few|TRBJ2-7|TRBV19|TRBD1
TGTGCCAGTAGTTGGACAGGGGACACCTACGAGCAGTACTTC
CASSWTGDTYEQYF
>.|TRBJ2-3|TRBV20-1|TRBD2
TGCAGTTGTAGCGGGAGCACAGATACGCAGTATTTT
CSCSGSTDTQYF
>.|TRBJ1-1|TRBV4-3|.
TGCGCCAGCAGCCAAGGGACTCAGAACACTGAAGCTTTCTTT
CASSQGTQNTEAFF
>.|TRBJ1-4|TRBV5-1|.
TGCGCCAGCAGCTTGGGGCTGGGGGGTGAAAAACTGTTTTTT
CASSLGLGGEKLFF
>few|TRBJ1-4|TRBV19|.
TGTGCCAGTAGTATCCTCGCCCTTGCAACTAATGAAAAACTGTTTTTT
CASSILALATNEKLFF
>.|TRBJ2-7|TRBV7-9|TRBD1
TGTGCCAGCAGCTCCCTCGATCCAGGGACAGGGGGCTTCTACGAGCAGTACTTC
CASSSLDPGTGGFYEQYF
>.|TRBJ2-7|TRBV4-3|.
TGCGCCAGCAGCCAAGATGGGAAGGGGTACGAGCAGTACTTC
CASSQDGKGYEQYF
>hyperexpanded|TRBJ1-6|TRBV20-1|TRBD1
TGCAGTGCTAGAGAGGACAGGGGTTATTCACCCCTCCACTTT
CSAREDRGYSPLHF
>.|TRBJ2-2|TRBV5-1|.
TGCGCCAGCAGCTTGGCGAACACCGGGGAGCTGTTTTTT
CASSLANTGELFF
>.|TRBJ1-5|TRBV24-1|.
TGTGCCACCAGTGGTGGGCCTAGCAATCAGCCCCAGCATTTT
CATSGGPSNQPQHF
>.|TRBJ2-3|TRBV15|.
TGTGCCACCAGCTTGGGACTCCTAGTCACAGATACGCAGTATTTT
CATSLGLLVTDTQYF
>few|TRBJ1-5|TRBV30|.
TGTGCCTGGAGAGGAGGAAATCAGCCCCAGCATTTT
CAWRGGNQPQHF
>.|TRBJ1-6|TRBV12-3/TRBV12-4|TRBD1
TGTGCCAGCAGTTTAGCACCCACCGGGACAGCAAATTCACCCCTCCACTTT
CASSLAPTGTANSPLHF
>.|TRBJ2-3|TRBV7-9|TRBD2
TGTGCCAGCAGCACCGGGACTAGCGTAATTGATACGCAGTATTTT
CASSTGTSVIDTQYF
>few|TRBJ1-2|TRBV6-5|TRBD1
TGTGCCAGCAGTTACTCGACAGGGCTGAACTATGGCTACACCTTC
CASSYSTGLNYGYTF
>.|TRBJ2-1|TRBV19|.
TGTGCCAGCAGCTTGGGCGGGGGCCTCAATGAGCAGTTCTTC
CASSLGGGLNEQFF
>.|TRBJ2-4|TRBV12-3/TRBV12-4|TRBD2
TGTGCCAGCAGCCTGGGACTAGCGGGGGGAAAAAACATTCAGTACTTC
CASSLGLAGGKNIQYF
>few|TRBJ1-5|TRBV19|.
TGTGCCAGTAGTATGTGGGGAGGTGGCAATCAGCCCCAGCATTTT
CASSMWGGGNQPQHF